Described below is a single TCR beta chain sequence and its context. This sample is drawn from a study of cytomegalovirus exposure and HLA in healthy donors. Trimming pared 3 bases from V and 5 bases from J, leaving 20 bases between. The CDR3 totals 16 residues. Germline lookup yields CDR1 WNHNN and CDR2 SYGVQD (reference sequence). Participants comprised healthy donors of bone marrow. Vbeta (60) and Jbeta (13) primers were used in the PCR. The table came from immunoSEQ multiplex PCR; TCRdb's copy has only in-frame clones and leaves some out. Seen here are 84,000 or so clones, less than 85% observed once, and the top ten hold 13%.

Sequenced input: PBMCs. The rearrangement links TRBV10-1 to TRBJ2-7; perhaps TRBD1 as D (5 bases). The sequence was obtained from a human donor in good health. DNA for the CDR3: TGCGCCAGCAGTGACACTCCCGGCCGCCAGGGTCACGAGCAGTACTTC. It yields the protein CASSDTPGRQGHEQYF.